The entry below describes one TCR beta chain. This specimen comes from a study of blood T cell repertoires in COVID-19. Across the study: The United States, Italy and Spain were the sources of the acute and convalescent COVID-19 samples.

Self-reported history from a screening survey and questionnaire set each donor's cohort. Generated by immunoSEQ multiplex PCR, the TCRdb table keeps only in-frame clones and is missing some. The sample lists roughly 290,000 clones, roughly nine tenths seen once, with around 5.8% in the top ten. The V end lost 1 base, the J end lost 2 bases, and 8 bases lay between the germline ends. The germline V gene has CDR1 SGHVS and CDR2 FNYEAQ. The CDR3 is made up of 14 amino acids. This TCR derives from a woman between 35 and 50 years old who had recovered from COVID-19. Material: PBMCs or T cells enriched from blood (not recorded which). The chain combines TRBV7-6 with TRBJ2-5, with D unresolved. The DNA for the CDR3 is TGTGCCAGCAGCTTAGGACCAGCGCAAGAGACCCAGTACTTC. Translated, it gives CASSLGPAQETQYF.